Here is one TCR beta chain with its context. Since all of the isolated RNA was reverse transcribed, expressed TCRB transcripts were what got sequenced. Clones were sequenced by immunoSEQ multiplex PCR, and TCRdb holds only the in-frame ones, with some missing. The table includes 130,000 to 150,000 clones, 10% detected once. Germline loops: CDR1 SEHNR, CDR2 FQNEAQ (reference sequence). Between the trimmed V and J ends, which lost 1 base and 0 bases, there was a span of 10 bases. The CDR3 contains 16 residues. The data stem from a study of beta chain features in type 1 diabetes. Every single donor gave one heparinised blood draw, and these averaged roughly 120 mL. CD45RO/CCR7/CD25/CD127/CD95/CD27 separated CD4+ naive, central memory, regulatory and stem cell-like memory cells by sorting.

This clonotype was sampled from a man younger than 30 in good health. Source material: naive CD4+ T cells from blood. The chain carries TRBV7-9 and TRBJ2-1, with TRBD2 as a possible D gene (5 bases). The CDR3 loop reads CASSLGLGSSYNEQFF. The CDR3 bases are TGTGCCAGCAGCTTAGGGTTAGGGAGCTCCTACAATGAGCAGTTCTTC.